This passage covers 18 T cell receptor beta chains from one sample sequenced in a study of blood T cell repertoires in COVID-19 (TCRdb year 2020). The library relied on the immunoSEQ multiplex PCR assay. In TCRdb, the immuneACCESS table is reduced to in-frame sequences with V and J assigned. These tables do not hold every clone; where another copy was compared, an unresolved V gene accounts for under half, and the others remain unexplained. This sample gives under 95,000 clones in total; around nine tenths of them show up just once. The top ten constitute about 5.2% of the sample. Sequenced: peripheral blood. The receptors derive from a man aged 60 to 69 with acute or convalescent COVID-19.

The chain employs TRBV2 and TRBJ2-2; the match to TRBD2 covers 11 bases. V trimming: 2 bases; J trimming: 6 bases; junction bases outside the gene matches: 5. CDR3 length: 16 amino acids. The germline gives CDR1 SNHLY, CDR2 FYNNEI. The CDR3 coding sequence is TGTGCCAGCAGTGAATTGGGACTAGCGGTAGCCGGGGAGCTGTTTTTT. Residues: CASSELGLAVAGELFF.

V and J are TRBV12-5 and TRBJ1-3; 7 positions match TRBD1. The CDR3 is made up of 19 amino acids. Unmatched junction bases numbered 21, after V lost 10 bases and J lost 0 bases. Germline-derived CDR1 and CDR2 are LGHNT and FRNRAP. The CDR3 coding sequence is TGTGCTACCCAACTTAACCTGAAGACCGGGACAGACTCTGGAAACACCATATATTTT. It is translated as CATQLNLKTGTDSGNTIYF.

The chain joins TRBV12-3 or TRBV12-4 to TRBJ1-2; D is unclear. The CDR3 loop spans 12 amino acids. V gave up 6 bases and J gave up 6 bases, with 11 bases separating them. The CDR3 DNA reads TGTGCCAGCAGCTCCGGGTCCAATGGCTACACCTTC. It yields the protein CASSSGSNGYTF.

This sequence joins TRBV6-1 and TRBJ2-4; 7 nucleotides agree with TRBD1. Germline trimming cut 0 bases from V and 2 bases from J; bases unmatched to any gene: 7. The germline CDR1 and CDR2 sequences are MNHNS and SASEGT. CDR3 size: 17 residues. The DNA for the CDR3 is TGTGCCAGCAGTGAAGCCCTAGGGGGCGGATCCAAAAACATTCAGTACTTC. Translating it yields CASSEALGGGSKNIQYF.

The chain uses TRBV10-3 and TRBJ1-2; TRBD1 agrees at 7 bases. The CDR3 has 12 amino acids. J gave up 7 bases and V 5 bases, and 4 bases lay outside the gene matches. Germline CDR1 and CDR2: ENHRY and SYGVKD. The CDR3 coding sequence is TGTGCCATCAGTTTCGACAGGGTTGGCTACACCTTC. This sequence encodes CAISFDRVGYTF.

The chain carries TRBV24-1 and TRBJ1-4; TRBD1 might be the D (6 bases). Germline CDR1 is KGHDR and CDR2 is SFDVKD. The V end lost 3 bases, the J end lost 4 bases, and 23 bases lay between the germline ends. The CDR3 consists of 19 residues. This CDR3 reads CATSDTNPTDRGRNEKLFF. The CDR3 DNA reads as TGTGCCACCAGTGATACTAACCCTACGGACAGAGGGCGTAATGAAAAACTGTTTTTT.

J is TRBJ1-1 and V is TRBV13; the D gene is possibly TRBD1 (5 bases). Germline CDR1 is PRHDT and CDR2 is FYEKMQ (reference sequence). Trimming removed 3 bases at V and 4 bases at J, with 18 bases between. This CDR3 is built from 16 residues. Written as DNA, the CDR3 is TGTGCCAGCAGCTTTAGGGGCGGGGGTGCTGTCACTGAAGCTTTCTTT. This translates into CASSFRGGGAVTEAFF. The full variable domain, its missing parts supplied by reference TRBV13 and TRBJ1-1, is AAGVIQSPRHLIKEKRETATLKCYPIPRHDTVYWYQQGPGQDPQFLISFYEKMQSDKGSIPDRFSAQQFSDYHSELNMSSLELGDSALYFCASSFRGGGAVTEAFFGQGTRLTVV.

The J gene is TRBJ2-7, the V gene TRBV5-1, with D maybe TRBD1 (6 bases). The germline gives CDR1 SGHRS, CDR2 YFSETQ. The CDR3 sequence is 14 residues long. V was pared by 2 bases and J by 7 bases, with 16 bases between. CDR3 in amino acids: CASSLTGNTGEQYF. The CDR3 nucleotides read TGCGCCAGCAGCTTAACAGGGAATACGGGAGAGCAGTACTTC.

Comments on this clone: The junction differs from germline at one of its ends, possibly a read error. The CDR3 spells CASIGGLNGYTF. The CDR3, as DNA: TGTGCCAGTATCGGGGGGCTCAATGGATACACCTTC. The genes are TRBV19 and TRBJ1-2; D may be TRBD1 (6 bases). There are 12 residues in the CDR3. CDR1 is LNHDA, CDR2 SQIVND, per germline (reference sequence).

Comments on this clone: The germline gene is not matched at one end of the junction; a read error may be the cause. Additional DNA sequences in this sample encode the identical CDR3. The chain combines TRBV28 with TRBJ2-7; 9 nucleotides match TRBD1. Germline V gene lookup returns CDR1 MDHEN and CDR2 SYDVKM. The CDR3 length is 15 residues. The CDR3 nucleotides are TGTGCCAGCAGCAAAACGGACAGGGGTTCCCACGAGCAGTACTTT. Encoded protein: CASSKTDRGSHEQYF.

This clone was recorded once. The chain carries TRBV19 and TRBJ1-5; TRBD1 matches at 7 bases. CDR3 length equals 13 residues. CDR1 is LNHDA and CDR2 is SQIVND in the germline V gene (reference sequence). The CDR3 region is CAVSGTENQPQHF. The CDR3 bases are TGTGCGGTATCGGGGACAGAGAATCAGCCCCAGCATTTT.

The chain combines TRBV5-1 with TRBJ2-3, with 7 bases matching TRBD1. The germline gives CDR1 SGHRS, CDR2 YFSETQ. The CDR3 is 14 residues long. Trimming removed 0 bases from V and 4 bases from J; junction bases left unmatched: 2. CDR3 in amino acids: CASSLGQGADTQYF. CDR3 nucleotides: TGCGCCAGCAGCTTGGGTCAGGGGGCAGATACGCAGTATTTT.

V is TRBV20-1 and J is TRBJ2-5; a possible D gene is TRBD2 (6 bases). This CDR3 spans 15 amino acids. Trimming shortened V by 3 bases and J by 5 bases, and 19 bases separated the two germline ends. Germline V gene lookup returns CDR1 DFQATT and CDR2 SNEGSKA (reference sequence). The CDR3: CSASVGTSRGETQYF. The DNA for the CDR3 is TGCAGTGCTAGTGTTGGGACCTCTCGGGGGGAGACCCAGTACTTC.

The chain links TRBV11-3 to TRBJ2-5; 7 bases are shared with TRBD1. This CDR3 spans 14 amino acids. The V gene end was trimmed by 5 bases and the J gene end by 2 bases; junction bases not matched to a gene: 5. The germline gives CDR1 SGHNT, CDR2 YENEEA. The CDR3, as DNA: TGTGCCAGCAGCCGGGACAGACGTCAAGAGACCCAGTACTTC. Protein sequence: CASSRDRRQETQYF. Filled out from reference TRBV11-3 and TRBJ2-5, the complete variable domain reads EAGVVQSPRYKIIEKKQPVAFWCNPISGHNTLYWYLQNLGQGPELLIRYENEEAVDDSQLPKDRFSAERLKGVDSTLKIQPAELGDSAVYLCASSRDRRQETQYFGPGTRLLVL.

Only one count was recorded for this clone. The chain couples TRBV3-1 (or the pseudogene TRBV3-2) to TRBJ2-5, with 11 bases that match TRBD2. From germline, CDR1 is LGHDT and CDR2 YNNKEL (reference sequence). The CDR3 is made up of 17 amino acids. The ends lost 1 base at V and 1 base at J; junction bases unmatched: 5. The chain's CDR3 is CASSQARTSGPQETQYF. The CDR3, as DNA: TGTGCCAGCAGCCAAGCACGGACTAGCGGGCCCCAAGAGACCCAGTACTTC.

The chain links TRBV18 to TRBJ2-2, with 15 bases matching TRBD2. The length of the CDR3 is 17 residues. Per the germline V gene, CDR1 is KGHSH and CDR2 is LQKENI. Germline trimming cut 3 bases from V and 5 bases from J; bases unmatched to any gene: 4. This chain's CDR3 is CASSPGLAGGLTGELFF. The CDR3 region has the DNA TGTGCCAGCTCACCGGGACTAGCGGGGGGCCTTACCGGGGAGCTGTTTTTT.

The J gene is TRBJ2-1, the V gene TRBV7-9; D gene unclear. Germline CDR1 is SEHNR and CDR2 is FQNEAQ (reference sequence). This CDR3 has 13 residues. The V end lost 3 bases, the J end lost 0 bases, and 3 bases lay between the germline ends. The CDR3 protein is CASSFSSYNEQFF. DNA for the CDR3: TGTGCCAGCAGCTTTAGCTCCTACAATGAGCAGTTCTTC.

The gene calls are TRBV6-6 and TRBJ2-3; TRBD1 matches at 10 bases. V dropped 5 bases and J dropped 1; count of bases not matched to a gene: 9. The CDR3 covers 17 residues. Germline V CDR1 and CDR2: MNHNY, SVGAGI (reference sequence). The CDR3: CASSRTPGTGGTDTQYF. In DNA, the CDR3 is TGTGCCAGCAGTCGCACCCCCGGGACAGGGGGCACAGATACGCAGTATTTT.